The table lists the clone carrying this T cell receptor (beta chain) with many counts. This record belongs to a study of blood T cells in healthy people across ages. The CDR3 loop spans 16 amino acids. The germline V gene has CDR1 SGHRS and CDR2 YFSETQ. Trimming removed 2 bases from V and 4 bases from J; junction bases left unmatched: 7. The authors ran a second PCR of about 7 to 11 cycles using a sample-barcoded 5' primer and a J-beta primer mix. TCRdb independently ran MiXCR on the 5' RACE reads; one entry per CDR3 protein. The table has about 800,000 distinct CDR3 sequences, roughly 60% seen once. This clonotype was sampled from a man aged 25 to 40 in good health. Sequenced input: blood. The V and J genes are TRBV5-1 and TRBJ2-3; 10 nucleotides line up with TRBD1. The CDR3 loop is CASSLSGTGDPDTQYF. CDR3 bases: TGCGCCAGCAGCTTAAGTGGGACAGGGGATCCAGATACGCAGTATTTT.